The 27 T cell receptor beta chains below were found in one sample sequenced in a study of T cells in Graves' hyperthyroidism and ophthalmopathy. TCR beta CDR3 sequences were amplified from RNA transcripts. First-round RT-PCR of the TCR CDR3 relied on the HTBI primer set. TCRdb reprocessed the multiplex PCR reads via MiXCR and lists one record per CDR3 protein. In the table there are around 60,000 distinct CDR3 sequences, roughly 50% of which are singletons. The sequenced sample was blood. All receptors come from a woman aged 25 to 39 with Graves' ophthalmopathy.

The chain uses TRBV29-1 and TRBJ1-4; D is undetermined. The CDR3 is 15 residues long. Trimming shortened V by 1 base and J by 0 bases, and 9 bases separated the two germline ends. The V gene's germline CDR1 is SQVTM and CDR2 ANQGSEA. The chain's CDR3 is CSVEAGISTNEKLFF. The CDR3 DNA follows: TGCAGCGTTGAAGCTGGGATCTCAACTAATGAAAAACTGTTTTTT.

For this clonotype: One base away lies a much larger clone, so this may be a sequencing read error. V and J are TRBV12-3 or TRBV12-4 and TRBJ1-1, with D perhaps TRBD1 (5 bases). The V gene lost 0 bases and the J gene lost 4 bases, with 12 bases spanning the gap. This CDR3 region has 15 residues. In nucleotides, the CDR3 is TGTGCCAGCAGTTTAGCGGGGCTAGGAGCCACTGAAGCTTTCTTT. It specifies CASSLAGLGATEAFF.

This clonotype showed up just a few times. V usage is TRBV10-3 and J usage is TRBJ1-1; 9 nucleotides agree with TRBD1. Per the germline V gene, CDR1 is ENHRY and CDR2 is SYGVKD. V dropped 3 bases and J dropped 3; count of bases not matched to a gene: 11. This CDR3 is 17 amino acids long. The CDR3 loop is CAISETGGGSVHTEAFF. The CDR3 DNA reads TGTGCCATCAGTGAAACAGGGGGCGGGAGTGTCCACACTGAAGCTTTCTTT.

The rearrangement links TRBV24-1 to TRBJ2-2; 10 bases fit TRBD1. Germline V gene data show CDR1 as KGHDR and CDR2 as SFDVKD. The V gene end was trimmed by 12 bases and the J gene end by 7 bases; junction bases not matched to a gene: 4. This CDR3 is 12 amino acids long. The CDR3 coding sequence is TGTGCCCCGGGACAGGGGTTCGGGGAGCTGTTTTTT. It is translated as CAPGQGFGELFF.

On this clonotype: One end of the junction is discordant with germline, which a read error may explain. The chain employs TRBV14 and TRBJ1-1, with 10 bases identical to TRBD1. Germline-derived CDR1 and CDR2 are SGHDN and FVKESK. The CDR3 extends over 18 amino acids. The CDR3 bases are TGTGCCAGCAGCCAAAAGACCGGGACAGGGGCCTTCGGGACTGAAGCTTCCTTT. Amino acids: CASSQKTGTGAFGTEASF.

The CDR3: CASNPSGGNKDTQYF. The CDR3 bases are TGTGCCAGCAACCCCAGCGGGGGCAATAAAGATACGCAGTATTTT. The V gene is TRBV2, the J gene TRBJ2-3; 8 bases agree with TRBD2. The length of the CDR3 is 15 residues. V trimming: 7 bases; J trimming: 5 bases; junction bases outside the gene matches: 11. Per the germline V gene, CDR1 is SNHLY and CDR2 is FYNNEI.

In its sample, this clonotype was seen many times. This chain uses TRBV7-9 with TRBJ1-4; D is unresolved. From germline, CDR1 is SEHNR and CDR2 FQNEAQ (reference sequence). The length of the CDR3 is 13 residues. With 5 bases removed from V and 4 bases from J, the gap between germline ends came to 8 bases. CDR3 region: CASSQPNNEKLFF. The CDR3 DNA sequence: TGTGCCAGCAGCCAACCAAATAATGAAAAACTGTTTTTT.

With respect to this clonotype: Since no conserved phenylalanine or tryptophan closes the CDR3, a read error is the likely cause. The chain couples TRBV19 to TRBJ2-1; D ambiguous. Germline assignment: CDR1 LNHDA and CDR2 SQIVND (reference sequence). CDR3 length equals 13 residues. The CDR3 here is CASGMGSYNEQFL. The CDR3, as DNA: TGTGCCAGTGGTATGGGATCCTACAATGAGCAGTTCCTC.

This chain joins TRBV7-9 and TRBJ1-1; TRBD1 is a possible D gene (5 bases). The ends were cut back, 6 bases at V and 2 bases at J, with 13 bases in the middle. Germline CDR1 reads SEHNR; CDR2 reads FQNEAQ (reference sequence). CDR3 size: 14 residues. CDR3 amino acids: CASRSPRGNTEAFF. The CDR3 nucleotides read TGTGCCAGCAGATCCCCGAGGGGAAACACTGAAGCTTTCTTT.

This clonotype qualifies as medium-sized (0.01 to 0.1%). This chain joins TRBV29-1 and TRBJ1-2; 7 nucleotides agree with TRBD1. The J segment lost 1 base and the V segment lost 6 bases, leaving 8 bases of the junction unmatched. The germline CDR1 and CDR2 sequences are SQVTM and ANQGSEA. CDR3 length: 14 residues. CDR3 in amino acids: CSVAGQTINYGYTF. In nucleotides, the CDR3 is TGCAGCGTAGCGGGACAGACCATTAACTATGGCTACACCTTC.

V is TRBV10-3 and J is TRBJ2-1; 12 bases agree with TRBD2. The CDR3 is 17 amino acids. V was clipped by 6 bases and J by 4 bases; unmatched bases: 10. Germline CDR1 ENHRY, CDR2 SYGVKD. The CDR3 here is CAISAKTSGRGYNEQFF. CDR3 bases: TGTGCCATCAGCGCTAAGACTAGCGGGAGAGGATACAATGAGCAGTTCTTC.

The sample holds many counts of this clonotype. The chain recombines TRBV2 with TRBJ2-7; perhaps TRBD2 as D (6 bases). Germline lookup yields CDR1 SNHLY and CDR2 FYNNEI. The CDR3 has 13 residues. V lost 11 bases to trimming and J lost 2 bases, with 16 bases between them. The CDR3 protein is CAGGAGVTYEQYF. The CDR3 nucleotides read TGTGCCGGCGGGGCGGGTGTTACCTACGAGCAGTACTTC.

This clonotype was seen at least ten times. This rearrangement joins TRBV5-1 to TRBJ2-1, with 16 bases identical to TRBD2. Germline lookup yields CDR1 SGHRS and CDR2 YFSETQ. After removal of 4 bases from V and 12 bases from J, the junction contained 7 bases not matched to a gene. The CDR3 runs to 15 residues. The CDR3 DNA is TGCGCCAGCAGCCCGGGACTAGCGGGAGGGCGTGGGCAGTTCTTC. Encoded protein: CASSPGLAGGRGQFF.

The CDR3 loop reads CSAKRTSGTETQYF. CDR3 sequence (DNA): TGCAGTGCTAAAAGGACTAGCGGGACTGAGACCCAGTACTTC. The rearrangement uses TRBV20-1 and TRBJ2-5, with 12 bases that match TRBD2. CDR3 length: 14 amino acids. CDR1 is DFQATT, CDR2 SNEGSKA, per germline (reference sequence). The V segment lost 4 bases and the J segment 5 bases; nucleotides outside the gene matches: 5.

The chain recombines TRBV6-1 with TRBJ1-2; no definite D call. Germline-derived CDR1 and CDR2 are MNHNS and SASEGT. Trimming removed 0 bases from V and 7 bases from J, with 9 bases in between. The CDR3 extends over 13 amino acids. The CDR3 loop is CASSEARLGGYTF. Written as DNA, the CDR3 is TGTGCCAGCAGTGAAGCGCGGCTGGGTGGCTACACCTTC.

This clonotype appeared a single time. This is likely a read error, given that the CDR3 carries no conserved phenylalanine or tryptophan at its end. The DNA is omitted, as the CDR3 cannot be located on it reliably, and the CDR3 follows TCRdb's listing. The gene calls are TRBV7-9 and TRBJ1-4; TRBD1, the table's D call, was not compared with the DNA. The CDR3 is 12 amino acids long, termini counted. Germline V gene data show CDR1 as SEHNR and CDR2 as FQNEAQ (reference sequence). The CDR3 spells CASSLSFGQGGI.

The sample holds one count of this clonotype. A clone one base away is much larger, so this may be a read error. The chain joins TRBV20-1 to TRBJ2-1, with D possibly being TRBD1 (6 bases). The germline gives CDR1 DFQATT, CDR2 SNEGSKA (reference sequence). The CDR3 covers 12 residues. Trimming removed 6 bases at V and 12 bases at J, with 18 bases between. The CDR3 region is CSARTVYSGQFF. The CDR3 coding sequence is TGCAGTGCAAGGACAGTTTACAGTGGGCAGTTCTTC.

The chain is built from TRBV7-9 and TRBJ2-1; D is uncertain. CDR1 is SEHNR and CDR2 is FQNEAQ in the germline V gene (reference sequence). V lost 5 bases and J 7 bases, leaving 15 bases between the germline ends. The CDR3 is 14 residues long. CDR3 region: CASSLDGTRNEQFF. The CDR3 DNA follows: TGTGCCAGCAGCCTAGATGGTACGAGGAATGAGCAGTTCTTC.

In this sample, this clonotype turned up once. Because it lacks the conserved phenylalanine or tryptophan at the end, this CDR3 is likely a read error. This CDR3 is CASSLAGGYTEAFS. The CDR3 bases are TGCGCCAGCAGCTTGGCCGGGGGGTACACTGAGGCTTTCTCT. The chain links TRBV5-1 to TRBJ1-1; a weak D match, TRBD1 (5 bases). The CDR3 runs to 14 residues. Germline lookup yields CDR1 SGHRS and CDR2 YFSETQ.

This clonotype was seen many times. This chain links TRBV6-5 with TRBJ1-1; a weak D match, TRBD1 (5 bases). CDR1 and CDR2 (germline): MNHEY, SVGAGI. V dropped 5 bases and J dropped 8 bases, with 15 bases sitting between them. This CDR3 contains 13 residues. CDR3 bases: TGTGCCAGCAGTAAGCCAGGGATCTTCGAAGCTTTCTTT. It is translated as CASSKPGIFEAFF.

Ten or more counts support this clonotype. The J gene is TRBJ1-2, the V gene TRBV28, with D possibly matching TRBD1 (5 bases). The CDR3 has 11 residues. Deletions cut 11 bases from V and 3 bases from J, with 10 bases between. Germline lookup yields CDR1 MDHEN and CDR2 SYDVKM. CDR3 region: CAGAGDYGYTF. The CDR3 DNA reads as TGTGCCGGCGCGGGGGACTATGGCTACACCTTC.

About this clonotype: This clone may be a read error of a much larger clone one base away. The V gene is TRBV28, the J gene TRBJ1-1, with D possibly TRBD1 on 5 matching bases. V lost 5 bases to trimming and J lost 5 bases, with 15 bases between them. The germline V gene encodes CDR1 MDHEN and CDR2 SYDVKM. There are 14 residues in the CDR3. In nucleotides, the CDR3 is TGTGCCAGCAGTCCCGGGGCAACGATGACTGAAGCTTTCTTT. This translates into CASSPGATMTEAFF.

The chain recombines TRBV4-1 with TRBJ1-1; tentative D call: TRBD1 (5 bases). The germline gives CDR1 MGHRA, CDR2 YSYEKL. The CDR3 has 17 amino acids. Trimming removed 7 bases from V and 4 bases from J, with 25 bases in between. The CDR3 spells CASTTLGLAGGLTEAFF. The DNA for the CDR3 is TGCGCCAGCACCACCCTGGGGCTAGCGGGAGGCCTCACTGAAGCTTTCTTT.

The gene calls are TRBV20-1 and TRBJ1-1; D unclear. This CDR3 contains 11 residues. CDR1 and CDR2 from the germline V gene are DFQATT and SNEGSKA (reference sequence). With 0 bases removed from V and 14 bases from J, the gap between germline ends came to 13 bases. The CDR3 sequence: CSARDLAGGFF. In nucleotides, the CDR3 is TGCAGTGCTAGAGATCTAGCGGGAGGATTCTTT.

A remark on this clonotype: The conserved closing phenylalanine or tryptophan is absent in this CDR3, likely reflecting a read error. The chain recombines TRBV11-2 with TRBJ2-3, with D unclear. CDR3 length: 15 amino acids. The germline V gene encodes CDR1 SGHAT and CDR2 FQNNGV. Trimming removed 1 base at V and 6 bases at J, with 14 bases between. The DNA for the CDR3 is TGTGCCAGCAGCTTAGTGTCGAATCCCACGGATACGCAGTATTCT. Amino acids: CASSLVSNPTDTQYS.

A remark on this clonotype: The conserved phenylalanine or tryptophan normally closing the CDR3 is absent here, so this likely arose from a read error. The chain has TRBV10-1 and TRBJ2-2; unclear D gene. Between the trimmed V and J ends, which lost 5 bases and 4 bases, there was a span of 8 bases. The CDR3 is 13 residues long. CDR1 is WNHNN and CDR2 is SYGVQD in the germline V gene (reference sequence). This chain's CDR3 is CASSKDLTGELFL. CDR3 bases: TGCGCCAGCAGTAAGGACCTCACCGGGGAGCTGTTTCTT.

This clonotype was seen repeatedly, ten times or more. V and J are TRBV7-2 and TRBJ2-3; 7 nucleotides agree with TRBD2. The V segment lost 0 bases and the J segment 14 bases; nucleotides outside the gene matches: 5. Germline values: CDR1 SGHTA, CDR2 FQGNSA. CDR3 size: 12 residues. The CDR3 DNA is TGTGCCAGCAGCTTAGCGCCGGGGGGAAGGTATTTT. Residues: CASSLAPGGRYF. Together with reference TRBV7-2 and TRBJ2-3, the CDR3 gives the full variable domain: GAGVSQSPSNKVTEKGKDVELRCDPISGHTALYWYRQSLGQGLEFLIYFQGNSAPDKSGLPSDRFSAERTGGSVSTLTIQRTQQEDSAVYLCASSLAPGGRYFGPGTRLTVL.